This is a list of T cell receptor beta chains from one sample in a study of cytomegalovirus exposure and HLA in healthy donors. Clones were read by immunoSEQ multiplex PCR, and TCRdb kept only the in-frame ones, dropping some. The sample carries under 150,000 clones, 80% to 95% recorded once. Sequenced sample: PBMCs. The receptors shown here come from a man younger than 35 in good health and CMV-seronegative. Both conserved end residues are part of each CDR3. D genes are given only for firm matches. Expanded clones are given a class, and other clones once, few, many or no size at all.

D,V,length,size,J,CDR3,DNA
-,TRBV7-6,13,-,TRBJ1-1,CASSTRINTEAFF,TGTGCCAGCAGTACTAGAATAAACACTGAAGCTTTCTTT
-,TRBV7-9,12,once,TRBJ2-3,CAGGRGTDTQYF,TGTGCCGGCGGCAGGGGCACAGATACGCAGTATTTT
TRBD1,TRBV5-1,15,-,TRBJ2-7,CASSLVGTGSYEQYF,TGCGCCAGCAGCTTGGTCGGGACAGGATCCTACGAGCAGTACTTC
TRBD1,TRBV11-3,15,-,TRBJ1-2,CASSARQGARDGYTF,TGTGCCAGCAGCGCTCGACAGGGGGCAAGAGATGGCTACACCTTC
-,TRBV30,13,-,TRBJ1-4,CAWSVQGSGKLFF,TGTGCCTGGAGTGTACAGGGCTCCGGAAAACTGTTTTTT
-,TRBV10-1,13,-,TRBJ2-7,CASSQGSSYEQYF,TGCGCCAGCAGTCAGGGAAGCTCCTACGAGCAGTACTTC
-,TRBV4-3,13,-,TRBJ2-3,CASSQDSGDTQYF,TGCGCCAGCAGCCAAGATTCGGGGGATACGCAGTATTTT
-,TRBV27,14,-,TRBJ2-1,CASYSGPIRNEQFF,TGTGCCAGCTACAGCGGACCGATCAGGAATGAGCAGTTCTTC
TRBD2,TRBV5-4,16,-,TRBJ2-3,CASSFRLAGGGDTQYF,TGTGCCAGCAGCTTTAGACTAGCGGGAGGCGGAGATACGCAGTATTTT
TRBD1,TRBV18,16,-,TRBJ1-2,CASSQSTGQPSLGYTF,TGTGCCAGCTCACAAAGTACGGGACAGCCTTCGCTTGGCTACACCTTC
TRBD2,TRBV11-3,14,-,TRBJ2-1,CASSFSGMYNEQFF,TGTGCCAGCAGCTTTAGCGGGATGTACAATGAGCAGTTCTTC
TRBD1,TRBV11-2,12,few,TRBJ1-2,CASSSTGGGYTF,TGTGCCAGCAGCTCAACAGGGGGAGGCTACACCTTC
-,TRBV5-1,13,once,TRBJ1-1,CASSLSRDTEAFF,TGCGCCAGCAGCTTGTCTCGGGACACTGAAGCTTTCTTT
TRBD1,TRBV7-6,13,-,TRBJ2-5,CASSRDRQETQYF,TGTGCCAGCAGTAGGGACAGACAAGAGACCCAGTACTTC
-,TRBV5-4,15,-,TRBJ2-3,CASSLNQLSTDTQYF,TGTGCCAGCAGCTTGAACCAACTCTCCACAGATACGCAGTATTTT
-,TRBV14,14,-,TRBJ2-2,CASSHGGSFGELFF,TGTGCCAGCAGCCACGGAGGGAGTTTCGGGGAGCTGTTTTTT
TRBD1,TRBV6-4,18,-,TRBJ1-4,CASSSRRDRDATNEKLFF,TGTGCCAGCAGCTCACGCAGGGACAGAGATGCAACTAATGAAAAACTGTTTTTT
TRBD1,TRBV9,15,-,TRBJ1-2,CASSVTGTGNYGYTF,TGTGCCAGCAGCGTTACCGGGACAGGTAACTATGGCTACACCTTC
TRBD1,TRBV11-3,14,-,TRBJ2-2,CASSLLQGTGELFF,TGTGCCAGCAGCCTCCTACAGGGGACCGGGGAGCTGTTTTTT
TRBD1,TRBV5-1,15,-,TRBJ1-1,CASSTQGARNTEAFF,TGCGCCAGCAGCACCCAGGGGGCGAGGAACACTGAAGCTTTCTTT
-,TRBV27,13,-,TRBJ2-7,CASSHTGGDEQYF,TGTGCCAGCAGTCACACAGGGGGGGACGAGCAGTACTTC
-,TRBV30,16,-,TRBJ2-2,CAWSTPPYANTGELFF,TGTGCCTGGAGTACCCCTCCCTACGCGAACACCGGGGAGCTGTTTTTT
TRBD2,TRBV11-2,15,-,TRBJ2-3,CAQAEMRGGMVTQYF,TGTGCCCAAGCTGAGATGCGGGGGGGTATGGTTACGCAGTATTTT
TRBD1,TRBV4-1,14,-,TRBJ1-4,CASSHRGANEKLFF,TGCGCCAGCAGCCACAGGGGGGCTAATGAAAAACTGTTTTTT
-,TRBV18,13,once,TRBJ1-1,CASSYGPFTEAFF,TGTGCCAGCTCATATGGGCCATTCACTGAAGCTTTCTTT
TRBD2,TRBV9,17,-,TRBJ2-2,CASSSRGTSGATGELFF,TGTGCCAGCAGCTCCCGAGGGACTAGCGGGGCTACCGGGGAGCTGTTTTTT
TRBD2,TRBV9,15,-,TRBJ2-3,CASSVGAGSTDTQYF,TGTGCCAGCAGCGTAGGAGCGGGAAGCACAGATACGCAGTATTTT
-,TRBV6-5,16,-,TRBJ1-6,CASSSQGGPSNSPLHF,TGTGCCAGCAGTTCTCAGGGTGGGCCGTCTAATTCACCCCTCCACTTT
-,TRBV7-6,15,-,TRBJ1-2,CASSLGGSLNYGYTF,TGTGCCAGCAGCTTAGGAGGCAGTTTGAACTATGGCTACACCTTC
TRBD2,TRBV15,17,-,TRBJ2-5,CATSKGLAGAGQETQYF,TGTGCCACCAGCAAGGGACTAGCGGGAGCGGGCCAAGAGACCCAGTACTTC
TRBD2,TRBV5-1,17,-,TRBJ2-3,CASSFGLAGGSSDTQYF,TGCGCCAGCAGCTTTGGACTAGCGGGGGGTAGTTCAGATACGCAGTATTTT
-,TRBV11-2,14,-,TRBJ1-5,CASSLMGQYQPQHF,TGTGCCAGCAGCTTAATGGGCCAATATCAGCCCCAGCATTTT
-,TRBV10-1,13,-,TRBJ2-5,CASSGQGKETQYF,TGCGCCAGCAGTGGGCAGGGGAAGGAGACCCAGTACTTC
TRBD1,TRBV6-6,16,-,TRBJ1-3,CASSSVRGPSGNTIYF,TGTGCCAGCAGTTCAGTAAGGGGGCCCTCTGGAAACACCATATATTTT
-,TRBV5-1,14,-,TRBJ2-1,CASSLEAVSNEQFF,TGCGCCAGCAGCTTGGAGGCGGTTAGCAATGAGCAGTTCTTC
-,TRBV29-1,14,-,TRBJ2-1,CSVVGRAKYNEQFF,TGCAGCGTTGTGGGCAGGGCGAAATACAATGAGCAGTTCTTC
TRBD1,TRBV10-3,17,-,TRBJ2-5,CAISARLAQGARETQYF,TGTGCCATCAGTGCCCGCCTGGCCCAGGGGGCGCGGGAGACCCAGTACTTC
TRBD2,TRBV7-6,16,once,TRBJ2-5,CASSLATSGSGETQYF,TGTGCCAGCAGCTTAGCTACTAGCGGGAGTGGGGAGACCCAGTACTTC
-,TRBV5-4,14,-,TRBJ2-7,CASSLESGVYEQYF,TGTGCCAGCAGCTTGGAGTCGGGGGTTTACGAGCAGTACTTC
TRBD2,TRBV6-1,14,-,TRBJ2-7,CASTRASGGYEQYF,TGTGCCAGCACACGTGCTAGCGGGGGCTACGAGCAGTACTTC
-,TRBV4-3,17,-,TRBJ2-1,CASSPQPDGSLNNEQFF,TGCGCCAGCAGCCCCCAACCTGACGGGAGTCTCAACAATGAGCAGTTCTTC
-,TRBV23-1,13,-,TRBJ2-4,CASSKCAGGIQYF,TGCGCCAGCAGTAAATGCGCAGGGGGGATTCAGTACTTC
TRBD1,TRBV10-3,16,few,TRBJ1-5,CAISARDRGANQPQHF,TGTGCCATCAGTGCCAGGGACAGGGGGGCAAATCAGCCCCAGCATTTT
-,TRBV6-5,13,-,TRBJ1-1,CASSRQLNTEAFF,TGTGCCAGCAGCCGACAGTTAAACACTGAAGCTTTCTTT
TRBD2,TRBV25-1,15,-,TRBJ2-1,CASSGAGRVYNEQFF,TGTGCCAGCAGTGGCGCTGGGAGGGTCTACAATGAGCAGTTCTTC
-,TRBV10-3,12,-,TRBJ1-2,CATAGGNYGYTF,TGTGCCACCGCGGGGGGGAACTATGGCTACACCTTC
TRBD2,TRBV29-1,16,-,TRBJ2-3,CSVDSREGLWGDTQYF,TGCAGCGTTGACTCCCGGGAGGGCCTTTGGGGAGATACGCAGTATTTT
-,TRBV7-8,14,-,TRBJ2-7,CASSADIPSYEQYF,TGTGCCAGCAGCGCGGACATACCTTCCTACGAGCAGTACTTC
TRBD1,TRBV7-2,16,-,TRBJ1-2,CASSSWGQGATYGYTF,TGTGCCAGCAGCTCCTGGGGACAGGGGGCGACCTATGGCTACACCTTC
-,TRBV9,12,-,TRBJ1-2,CASSGGNYGYTF,TGTGCCAGCAGTGGCGGTAACTATGGCTACACCTTC
TRBD2,TRBV12-5,15,once,TRBJ2-1,CASGQIAGGPGVQFF,TGTGCTAGTGGCCAGATAGCGGGAGGGCCTGGAGTGCAGTTCTTC
TRBD2,TRBV19,17,-,TRBJ2-1,CASSIGPSGSSYNEQFF,TGTGCCAGTAGTATAGGTCCTAGCGGGAGCTCCTACAATGAGCAGTTCTTC
TRBD1,TRBV5-4,14,-,TRBJ1-1,CASSSGQGADRAFF,TGTGCCAGCAGTTCTGGACAGGGGGCAGATCGGGCTTTCTTT